Presented here are 8 T cell receptor beta chains from one specimen sequenced in a study of radiotherapy plus CTLA-4 blockade in lung cancer. Sequenced by immunoSEQ multiplex PCR; TCRdb stores in-frame clones only, minus some. The sample yields 45,000 to 75,000 clones, 77% seen once. The sample consisted of peripheral blood, taken from a patient treated with radiotherapy plus ipilimumab. Receptor source: a human donor with non-small cell lung cancer who had a partial response to radiotherapy plus ipilimumab.

The chain joins TRBV6-5 to TRBJ2-7; 11 bases line up with TRBD1. Germline CDR1 reads MNHEY; CDR2 reads SVGAGI. V gave up 1 base and J gave up 6 bases; unmatched junction bases: 8. The CDR3 runs to 16 residues. The CDR3 loop is CASSYWTGTGGVEQYF. In DNA, the CDR3 is TGTGCCAGCAGTTACTGGACCGGGACAGGGGGTGTCGAGCAGTACTTC.

This sequence joins TRBV7-9 and TRBJ2-3, with 9 bases that match TRBD2. V trimming: 3 bases; J trimming: 0 bases; junction bases outside the gene matches: 7. The CDR3 contains 17 residues. Germline CDR1 is SEHNR and CDR2 is FQNEAQ (reference sequence). CDR3 region: CASSFAVSGGSTDTQYF. CDR3 in DNA: TGTGCCAGCAGCTTCGCCGTTAGCGGGGGAAGCACAGATACGCAGTATTTT.

A word on this clone: Because the CDR3's place on the DNA is in doubt, the DNA is left out and the CDR3 is given as listed by TCRdb. The chain combines TRBV12-2 with TRBJ1-3; the table gives TRBD1 as D, unverified against the DNA. TRBV12-2 constitutes a pseudogene. The CDR3 region is 16 residues in length, termini included. The CDR3 here is CASRLASVGSGNTIYF.

The V gene is TRBV7-2, the J gene TRBJ1-2; TRBD1 is a possible D gene (6 bases). The V and J ends lost 5 bases and 0 bases respectively, with 13 bases between them. This CDR3 region has 15 residues. Germline CDR1 SGHTA, CDR2 FQGNSA. The DNA of the CDR3 is TGTGCCAGCAGCCCTGGGGGCGATCCTAACTATGGCTACACCTTC. It specifies CASSPGGDPNYGYTF.

CDR3 residues: CASSFSVGGELFF. The CDR3 DNA reads as TGCGCCAGCAGCTTTTCGGTAGGGGGAGAGCTGTTTTTT. The gene calls are TRBV5-1 and TRBJ2-2, with D possibly being TRBD1 (6 bases). Germline V gene lookup returns CDR1 SGHRS and CDR2 YFSETQ. Trimming took off 2 bases at V and 11 bases at J, with 13 bases between the two ends. CDR3 length: 13 residues.

The rearrangement uses TRBV5-4 and TRBJ1-2; D is uncertain. The V end lost 0 bases, the J end lost 8 bases, and 11 bases lay between the germline ends. Germline V gene data show CDR1 as SGHNT and CDR2 as YYREEE (reference sequence). CDR3 length: 13 amino acids. The CDR3 is CASSLVGAWGYTF. CDR3 in DNA: TGTGCCAGCAGCTTGGTGGGCGCTTGGGGCTACACCTTC.

This clone has a handful of counts. CDR3 in amino acids: CASRPSRGGSYNEQFF. DNA for the CDR3: TGTGCCAGCAGACCTTCCCGGGGGGGGTCCTACAATGAGCAGTTCTTC. V usage is TRBV7-8 and J usage is TRBJ2-1; 8 nucleotides match TRBD2. CDR1 is SGHVS and CDR2 is FQNEAQ in the germline V gene. This CDR3 is built from 16 residues. V gave up 6 bases and J gave up 1 base; unmatched junction bases: 8.

This clone was detected a few times. This CDR3 reads CAWSVGQFYEQYF. As DNA, the CDR3 is TGTGCCTGGAGTGTGGGACAGTTCTACGAGCAGTACTTC. V is TRBV30 and J is TRBJ2-7, with 7 positions matching TRBD1. Germline V gene data show CDR1 as GTSNPN and CDR2 as SVGIG (reference sequence). CDR3 length equals 13 residues. V trimming: 0 bases; J trimming: 3 bases; junction bases outside the gene matches: 2.